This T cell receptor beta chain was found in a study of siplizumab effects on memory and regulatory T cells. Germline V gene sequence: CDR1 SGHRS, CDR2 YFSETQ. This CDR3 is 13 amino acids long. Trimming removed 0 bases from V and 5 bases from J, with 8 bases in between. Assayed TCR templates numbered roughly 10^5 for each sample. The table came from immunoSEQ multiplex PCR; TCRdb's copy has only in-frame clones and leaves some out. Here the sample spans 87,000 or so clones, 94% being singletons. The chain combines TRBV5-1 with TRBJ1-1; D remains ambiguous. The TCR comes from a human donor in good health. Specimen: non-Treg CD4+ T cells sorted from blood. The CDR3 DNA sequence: TGCGCCAGCAGCTTGGACCGAGGGACTGAAGCTTTCTTT. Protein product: CASSLDRGTEAFF.